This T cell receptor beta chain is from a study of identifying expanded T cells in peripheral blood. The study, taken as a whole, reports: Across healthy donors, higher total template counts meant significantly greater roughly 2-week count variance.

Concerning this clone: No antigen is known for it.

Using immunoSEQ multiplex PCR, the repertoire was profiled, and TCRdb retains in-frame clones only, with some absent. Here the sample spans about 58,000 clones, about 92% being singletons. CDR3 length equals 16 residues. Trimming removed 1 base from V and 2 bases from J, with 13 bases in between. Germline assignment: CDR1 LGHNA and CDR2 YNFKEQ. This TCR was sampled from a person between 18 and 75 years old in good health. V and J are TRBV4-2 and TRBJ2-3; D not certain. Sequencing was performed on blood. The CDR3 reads CASSQGYGAHTDTQYF. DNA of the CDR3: TGTGCCAGCAGCCAAGGGTACGGCGCCCACACAGATACGCAGTATTTT.